The source of this T cell receptor (beta chain) is a study of T cell responses to AZD1222 COVID-19 vaccine. Study findings and constraints: Receipt of two AZD1222 doses was followed by a rise in Spike-specific TCR breadth and depth. Baseline seropositivity characterized only 5 to 7 AZD1222 recipients. The sample set comprised mostly white British donors with more females, and clonal diversity was possibly underestimated.

Sequenced by immunoSEQ multiplex PCR; TCRdb stores in-frame clones only, minus some. The data show approximately 100,000 clones, with 75% to 90% seen just once and 20% held by the top ten. A remark on this clone: As yet, its antigen is unknown.

The receptor's source is an adult in good health. The specimen comprised peripheral blood, sampled on day 0 of AZD1222 vaccination.

The CDR3 is CASSAISGIRGYEQFF. DNA of the CDR3: TGCGCCAGCAGTGCTATTAGCGGTATTCGGGGGTATGAGCAGTTCTTC. This rearrangement joins TRBV10-1 to TRBJ2-1; weak D call: TRBD2 (6 bases). The CDR3 sequence is 16 residues long. From germline, CDR1 is WNHNN and CDR2 SYGVQD (reference sequence). V was clipped by 4 bases and J by 8 bases, with 21 bases between them.